The 9 T cell receptor beta chains below come from one sample, sequenced in a study of shared clonotypes between healthy human individuals. Sequenced by immunoSEQ multiplex PCR; TCRdb stores in-frame clones only, minus some. The table has some 660,000 clones, about 80% seen once. Sequencing was done on a sample of memory CD4+ T cells sorted from blood. Sample subset: CD45RA-negative fraction. These receptor sequences come from a woman younger than 45 in good health.

The chain recombines TRBV6-6 with TRBJ2-7; D gene unclear. Germline CDR1 reads MNHNY; CDR2 reads SVGAGI (reference sequence). Trimming took 0 bases from V and 1 from J, leaving 10 bases between them. The CDR3 runs to 15 residues. DNA for the CDR3: TGTGCCAGCAGTTACTCTCACCCCGCGTCCTACGAGCAGTACTTC. Residues: CASSYSHPASYEQYF.

CDR3 protein: CASSLLSGAYEQYF. The CDR3 DNA is TGCGCCAGCAGCTTGCTGAGCGGGGCTTACGAGCAGTACTTC. The chain joins TRBV5-1 to TRBJ2-7; 7 positions match TRBD2. CDR1 and CDR2 (germline): SGHRS, YFSETQ. The V and J ends lost 1 base and 4 bases, in that order; junction bases with no gene match: 5. The CDR3 length is 14 residues.

The CDR3 region is CASLYAGGNYGYTF. CDR3 nucleotide sequence: TGTGCCAGCTTATATGCCGGGGGTAACTATGGCTACACCTTC. This chain joins TRBV2 and TRBJ1-2; perhaps TRBD1 as D (5 bases). The length of the CDR3 is 14 residues. The germline CDR1 and CDR2 sequences are SNHLY and FYNNEI. Trimming pared 8 bases from V and 1 base from J, leaving 14 bases between.

This clone was seen repeatedly, ten times or more. Here the CDR3 DNA reads TGTGCCAGTTCGGGTAAGCGAAACTTGGTGGCAGATACGCAGTATTTT. As protein: CASSGKRNLVADTQYF. V is TRBV4-2 and J is TRBJ2-3; no reliable D call. Germline CDR1 LGHNA, CDR2 YNFKEQ. The CDR3 extends over 16 amino acids. V lost 9 bases to trimming and J lost 4 bases, with 23 bases between them.

V is TRBV14 and J is TRBJ2-3; 7 bases line up with TRBD1. Trimming at V came to 4 bases and at J to 6 bases, leaving 4 bases not matched to a gene. CDR3 length: 13 residues. Germline assignment: CDR1 SGHDN and CDR2 FVKESK. The CDR3 coding sequence is TGTGCCAGCAGCCTTAACAGGGGTGATACGCAGTATTTT. This encodes CASSLNRGDTQYF.

The chain combines TRBV19 with TRBJ1-5; D may be TRBD1 (6 bases). This CDR3 is built from 14 residues. The V gene lost 3 bases and the J gene lost 11 bases, with 17 bases spanning the gap. Germline V gene sequence: CDR1 LNHDA, CDR2 SQIVND (reference sequence). CDR3 in DNA: TGTGCCAGTAGTATCCTAACAGGGCAGGAAACCCAGCATTTT. Translated: CASSILTGQETQHF.

This clone was detected a few times. The chain uses TRBV19 and TRBJ2-1; TRBD1 aligns across 10 bases. The CDR3 loop spans 15 amino acids. Germline assignment: CDR1 LNHDA and CDR2 SQIVND (reference sequence). The trim removed 5 bases at V and 6 bases at J, leaving 7 bases unmatched. The CDR3 nucleotides read TGTGCCAGTAGTGAGACAGGGGGCGCGGGCAATGAGCAGTTCTTC. It yields the protein CASSETGGAGNEQFF. Full variable domain (remainder filled in from reference TRBV19 and TRBJ2-1): DGGITQSPKYLFRKEGQNVTLSCEQNLNHDAMYWYRQDPGQGLRLIYYSQIVNDFQKGDIAEGYSVSREKKESFPLTVTSAQKNPTAFYLCASSETGGAGNEQFFGPGTRLTVL.

This clone was detected a few times. V gene TRBV28 combines with J gene TRBJ2-7, with D perhaps given as TRBD1 or TRBD2 (5 bases each). The germline V gene encodes CDR1 MDHEN and CDR2 SYDVKM. This CDR3 spans 13 amino acids. V was cut by 1 base and J by 5 bases, with 9 bases left in between. CDR3 region: CASSLSRDHEQYF. In DNA, the CDR3 is TGTGCCAGCAGTTTATCTCGGGACCACGAGCAGTACTTC. Variable domain in full (rest from reference TRBV28 and TRBJ2-7): DVKVTQSSRYLVKRTGEKVFLECVQDMDHENMFWYRQDPGLGLRLIYFSYDVKMKEKGDIPEGYSVSREKKERFSLILESASTNQTSMYLCASSLSRDHEQYFGPGTRLTVT.

V usage is TRBV13 and J usage is TRBJ1-1; D gene unclear. From germline, CDR1 is PRHDT and CDR2 FYEKMQ (reference sequence). The CDR3 runs to 13 residues. Trimming removed 2 bases at V and 1 base at J, with 5 bases between. The CDR3 DNA is TGTGCCAGCAGCTTAAGACCGAACACTGAAGCTTTCTTT. It encodes CASSLRPNTEAFF.